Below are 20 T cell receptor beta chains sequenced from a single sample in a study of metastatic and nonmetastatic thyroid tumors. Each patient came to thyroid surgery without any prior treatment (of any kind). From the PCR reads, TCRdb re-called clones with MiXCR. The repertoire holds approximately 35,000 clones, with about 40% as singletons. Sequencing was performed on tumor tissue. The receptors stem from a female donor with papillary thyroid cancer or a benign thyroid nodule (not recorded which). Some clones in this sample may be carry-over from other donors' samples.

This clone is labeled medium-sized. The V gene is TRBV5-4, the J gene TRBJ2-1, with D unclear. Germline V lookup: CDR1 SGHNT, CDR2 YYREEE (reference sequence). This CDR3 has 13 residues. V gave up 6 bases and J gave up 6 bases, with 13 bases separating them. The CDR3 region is CASTTESSNEQFF. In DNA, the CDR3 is TGTGCCAGCACAACGGAATCTTCCAATGAGCAGTTCTTC.

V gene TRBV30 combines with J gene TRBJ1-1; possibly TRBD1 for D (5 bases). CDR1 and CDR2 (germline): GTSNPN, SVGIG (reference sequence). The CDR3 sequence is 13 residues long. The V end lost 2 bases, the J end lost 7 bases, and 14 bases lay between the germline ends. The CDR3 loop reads CAWSWVQDGEAFF. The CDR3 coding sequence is TGTGCCTGGAGTTGGGTACAGGATGGTGAAGCTTTCTTT.

This chain's CDR3 is CASIGGGSYNEQFF. Written as DNA, the CDR3 is TGTGCCAGCATTGGCGGGGGATCCTACAATGAGCAGTTCTTC. The J gene is TRBJ2-1, the V gene TRBV28; TRBD2 agrees at 7 bases. CDR1 is MDHEN, CDR2 SYDVKM, per germline. The junction had 4 bases not matched to a gene; V was cut back by 7 bases and J by 1 base. The CDR3 runs 14 residues.

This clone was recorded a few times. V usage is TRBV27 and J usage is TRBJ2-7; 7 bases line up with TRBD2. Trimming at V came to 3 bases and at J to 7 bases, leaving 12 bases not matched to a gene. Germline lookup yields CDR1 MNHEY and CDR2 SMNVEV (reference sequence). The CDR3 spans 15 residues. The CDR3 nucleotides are TGTGCCAGCAGTTTGTTTCGCGGGATGGGGGGGGAGCAGTACTTC. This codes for CASSLFRGMGGEQYF.

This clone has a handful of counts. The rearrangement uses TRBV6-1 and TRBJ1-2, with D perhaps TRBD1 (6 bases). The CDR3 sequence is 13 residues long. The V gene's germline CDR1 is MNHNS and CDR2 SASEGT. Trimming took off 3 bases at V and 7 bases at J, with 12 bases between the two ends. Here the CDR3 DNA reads TGTGCCAGCAGTGACAGGGGAATGGGTGGCTACACCTTC. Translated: CASSDRGMGGYTF.

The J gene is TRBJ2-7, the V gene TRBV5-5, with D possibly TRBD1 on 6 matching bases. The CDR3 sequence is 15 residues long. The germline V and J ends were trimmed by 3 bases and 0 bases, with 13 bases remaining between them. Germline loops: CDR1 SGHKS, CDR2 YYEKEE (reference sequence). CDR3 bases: TGTGCCAGCAGCTCCTCCCCGGACAGCTCCTACGAGCAGTACTTC. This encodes CASSSSPDSSYEQYF.

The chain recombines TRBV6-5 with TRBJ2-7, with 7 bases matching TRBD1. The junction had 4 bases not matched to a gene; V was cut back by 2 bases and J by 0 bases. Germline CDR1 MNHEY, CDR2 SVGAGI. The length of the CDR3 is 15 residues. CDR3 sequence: CASSYGDSVSYEQYF. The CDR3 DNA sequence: TGTGCCAGCAGTTACGGGGACAGCGTCTCCTACGAGCAGTACTTC.

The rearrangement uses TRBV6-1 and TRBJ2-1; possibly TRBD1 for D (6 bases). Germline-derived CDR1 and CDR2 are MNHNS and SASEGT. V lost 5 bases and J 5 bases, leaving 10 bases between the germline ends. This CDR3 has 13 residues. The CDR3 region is CASSSGTNNEQFF. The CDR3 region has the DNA TGTGCCAGCAGTTCTGGGACAAACAATGAGCAGTTCTTC.

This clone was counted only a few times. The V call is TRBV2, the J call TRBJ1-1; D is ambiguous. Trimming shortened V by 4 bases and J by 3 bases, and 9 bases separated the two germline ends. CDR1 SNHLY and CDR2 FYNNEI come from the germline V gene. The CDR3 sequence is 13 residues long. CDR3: CASSVDGYTEAFF. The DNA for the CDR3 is TGTGCCAGCAGTGTCGACGGATACACTGAAGCTTTCTTT. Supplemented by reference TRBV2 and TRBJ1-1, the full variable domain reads EPEVTQTPSHQVTQMGQEVILRCVPISNHLYFYWYRQILGQKVEFLVSFYNNEISEKSEIFDDQFSVERPDGSNFTLKIRSTKLEDSAMYFCASSVDGYTEAFFGQGTRLTVV.

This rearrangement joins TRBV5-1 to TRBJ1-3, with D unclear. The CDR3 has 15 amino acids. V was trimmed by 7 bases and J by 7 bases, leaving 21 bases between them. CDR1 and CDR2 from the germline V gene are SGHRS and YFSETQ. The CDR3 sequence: CASRTSPDSPNTIYF. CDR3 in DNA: TGCGCCAGCCGGACCTCTCCAGATTCCCCCAACACCATATATTTT.

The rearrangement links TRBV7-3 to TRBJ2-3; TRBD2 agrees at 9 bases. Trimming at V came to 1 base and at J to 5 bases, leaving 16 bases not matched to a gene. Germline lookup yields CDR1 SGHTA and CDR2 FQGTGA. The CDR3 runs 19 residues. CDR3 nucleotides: TGTGCCAGCAGCTTAAGGGGGTGGGGAGCGGGAGGTATTGTAGATACGCAGTATTTT. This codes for CASSLRGWGAGGIVDTQYF.

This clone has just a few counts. The CDR3 region has the DNA TGTGCCAGCAGTTTTTACAGCAAAGAGACCCAGTACTTC. This sequence encodes CASSFYSKETQYF. The V gene is TRBV12-3 or TRBV12-4, the J gene TRBJ2-5; D call uncertain. This CDR3 comprises 13 residues. V was cut by 3 bases and J by 3 bases, with 8 bases left in between.

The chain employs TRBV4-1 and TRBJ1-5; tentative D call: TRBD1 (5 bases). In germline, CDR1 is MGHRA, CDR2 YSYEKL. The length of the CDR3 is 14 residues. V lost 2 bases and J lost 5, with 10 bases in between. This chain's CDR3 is CASSQPTDYQPQHF. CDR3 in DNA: TGCGCCAGCAGCCAACCGACAGATTATCAGCCCCAGCATTTT.

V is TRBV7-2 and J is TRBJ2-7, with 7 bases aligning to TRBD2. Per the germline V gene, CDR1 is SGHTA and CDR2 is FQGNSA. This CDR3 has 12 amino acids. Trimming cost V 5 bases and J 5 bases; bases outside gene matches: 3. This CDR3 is CASSRGGDEQYF. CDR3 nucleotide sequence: TGTGCCAGCAGCCGCGGGGGAGACGAGCAGTACTTC.

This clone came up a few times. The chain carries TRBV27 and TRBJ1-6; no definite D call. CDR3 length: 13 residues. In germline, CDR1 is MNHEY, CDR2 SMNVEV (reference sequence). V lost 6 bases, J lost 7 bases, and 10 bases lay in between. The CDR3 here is CASRGTVNSPLHF. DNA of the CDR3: TGTGCCAGCAGGGGAACAGTAAATTCACCCCTCCACTTT.

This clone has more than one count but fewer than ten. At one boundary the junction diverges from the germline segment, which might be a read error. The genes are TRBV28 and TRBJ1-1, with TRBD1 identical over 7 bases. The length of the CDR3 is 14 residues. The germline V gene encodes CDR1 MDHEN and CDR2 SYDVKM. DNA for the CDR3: TGTGCCAACAGTTTTTTAGGCCAGGGGGATTTGGCTTTCTTT. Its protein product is CANSFLGQGDLAFF.

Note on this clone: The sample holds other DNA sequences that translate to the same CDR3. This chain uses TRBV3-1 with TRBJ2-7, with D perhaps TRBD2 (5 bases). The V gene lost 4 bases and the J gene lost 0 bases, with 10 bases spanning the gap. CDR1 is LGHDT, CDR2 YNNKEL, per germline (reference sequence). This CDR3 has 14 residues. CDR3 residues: CASSLWTVSYEQYF. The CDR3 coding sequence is TGTGCCAGCAGCCTTTGGACTGTCTCCTACGAGCAGTACTTC.

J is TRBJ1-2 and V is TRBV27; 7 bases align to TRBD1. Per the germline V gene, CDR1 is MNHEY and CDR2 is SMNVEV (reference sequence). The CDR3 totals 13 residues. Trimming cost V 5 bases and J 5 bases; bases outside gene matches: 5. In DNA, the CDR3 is TGTGCCAGCAGTACCGGGACAGAATATGGCTACACCTTC. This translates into CASSTGTEYGYTF.

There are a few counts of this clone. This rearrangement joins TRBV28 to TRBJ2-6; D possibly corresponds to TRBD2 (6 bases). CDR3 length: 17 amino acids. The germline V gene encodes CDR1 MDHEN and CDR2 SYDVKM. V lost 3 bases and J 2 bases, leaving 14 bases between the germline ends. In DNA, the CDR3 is TGTGCCAGCAGTTTTCCCCCCGGGGGAACTGGGGCCAACGTCCTGACTTTC. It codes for CASSFPPGGTGANVLTF.

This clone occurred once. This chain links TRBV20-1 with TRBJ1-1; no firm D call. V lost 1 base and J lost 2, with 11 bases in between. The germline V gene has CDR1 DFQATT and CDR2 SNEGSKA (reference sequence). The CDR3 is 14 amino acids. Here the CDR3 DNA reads TGCAGTGCTAGAGTCCCGGGCTACAACACTGAAGCTTTCTTT. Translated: CSARVPGYNTEAFF.